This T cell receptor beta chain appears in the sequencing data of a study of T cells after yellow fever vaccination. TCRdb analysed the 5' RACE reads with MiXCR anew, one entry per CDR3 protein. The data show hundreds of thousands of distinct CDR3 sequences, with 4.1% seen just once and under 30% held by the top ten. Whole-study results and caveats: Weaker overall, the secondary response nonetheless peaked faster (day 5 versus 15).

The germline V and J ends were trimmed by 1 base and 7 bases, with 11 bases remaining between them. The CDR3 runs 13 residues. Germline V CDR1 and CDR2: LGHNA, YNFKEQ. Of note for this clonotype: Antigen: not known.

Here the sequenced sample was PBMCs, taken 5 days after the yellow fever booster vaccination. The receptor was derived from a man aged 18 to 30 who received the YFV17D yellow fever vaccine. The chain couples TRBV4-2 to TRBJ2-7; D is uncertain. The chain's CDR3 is CASSQAEATEQYF. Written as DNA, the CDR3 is TGTGCCAGCAGCCAAGCGGAAGCGACGGAGCAGTACTTC.